This TCR beta chain was captured in a study of PD-1 blockade in classical Hodgkin lymphoma. Trimming at V came to 3 bases and at J to 5 bases, leaving 7 bases not matched to a gene. Germline V lookup: CDR1 SGHRS, CDR2 YFSETQ. The CDR3 sequence is 14 residues long. Data came from immunoSEQ multiplex PCR; TCRdb stores just in-frame clones and leaves some out. The sample lists about 21,000 clones; 80% to 90% were seen once. The sample's time point: newly diagnosed, previously untreated cHL patient sample. Isolation of CD8+ T cells from thawed PBMCs used magnetic negative selection. Specimen: CD8+ T cells from blood. This sequence originates from a human donor with classical Hodgkin lymphoma. This sequence joins TRBV5-1 and TRBJ2-5; 7 bases are a match to TRBD2. CDR3 in DNA: TGCGCCAGCAGCTACCGTCTGGGAGGGGAGACCCAGTACTTC. This encodes CASSYRLGGETQYF. The full variable domain, completed using reference TRBV5-1 and TRBJ2-5, is KAGVTQTPRYLIKTRGQQVTLSCSPISGHRSVSWYQQTPGQGLQFLFEYFSETQRNKGNFPGRFSGRQFSNSRSEMNVSTLELGDSALYLCASSYRLGGETQYFGPGTRLLVL.